This TCR beta chain was observed in a study of blood T cell repertoires in COVID-19. This clone was counted only a few times. Profiling relied on immunoSEQ multiplex PCR, and the TCRdb table lists in-frame clones only, not all of them. In the table there are some 460,000 clones, 85% to 90% of which are singletons. CDR3 size: 16 residues. CDR1 is SEHNR, CDR2 FQNEAQ, per germline (reference sequence). V shed 2 bases and J 2 bases; nucleotides not matched to a gene: 5. The sequence came from a young woman with acute or convalescent COVID-19. This sequence joins TRBV7-9 and TRBJ2-3, with 9 nucleotides matching TRBD2. Sequenced sample: peripheral blood. The CDR3: CASSLTAGGPTDTQYF. The CDR3 coding sequence is TGTGCCAGCAGCTTAACAGCGGGGGGCCCCACAGATACGCAGTATTTT.